This T cell receptor (beta chain) was documented in a study of CD8+ T cells in alopecia areata. In the study overall: It was oral tofacitinib, at 5 to 10 mg twice daily, that treated patients received. Study-wide results and caveats: Possibly because of HLA-related factors, TCR sharing was less clear across patients than in mice.

The treatment is: oral pan-JAK inhibitor, 5-10 mg twice daily. Specimens obtained from alopecia areata patients comprised lesional scalp punch biopsies and peripheral blood. In the case of this clone: Its specificity is unknown.

V gave up 0 bases and J gave up 4 bases, with 6 bases separating them. The CDR3 extends over 13 amino acids. CDR1 and CDR2 (germline): SEHNR, FQNEAQ (reference sequence). RNA was extracted and reverse transcribed into cDNA as the sequencing template. TCRdb's table, derived via immunoSEQ multiplex PCR, lists solely in-frame clones and lacks some. The sample carries 90,000 to 100,000 clones, more than 55% recorded once. V gene TRBV7-9 combines with J gene TRBJ1-2; D unresolved. This receptor was taken from a human donor with alopecia areata. The sample here was CD8+ T cells sorted from blood, taken at week 4, from a patient treated with tofacitinib. The CDR3 coding sequence is TGTGCCAGCAGCTTAGCGGTGGGCTATGGCTACACCTTC. Protein product: CASSLAVGYGYTF.